The 32 T cell receptor beta chains presented below share a single source sample, sequenced in a study of T cell repertoires in cytomegalovirus infection. MiXCR, applied by TCRdb to the reads, yields one record per CDR3 protein. Of around 630,000 distinct CDR3 sequences detected, 20% to 25% appear once; the ten largest clones hold around 7.6%. Sequenced sample: CD8+ T cells from PBMCs. These receptors came from a human donor in good health (CMV status not recorded). Some clones in this sample may be carry-over from other donors' samples.

This chain joins TRBV7-2 and TRBJ2-3; D remains ambiguous. The CDR3 runs to 14 residues. Trimming removed 3 bases from V and 3 bases from J, with 10 bases in between. Germline values: CDR1 SGHTA, CDR2 FQGNSA. The CDR3 loop is CASSFVAHTDTQYF. DNA of the CDR3: TGTGCCAGCAGCTTTGTGGCTCATACAGATACGCAGTATTTT.

This clonotype was seen many times. CDR3 DNA: TGTGCCAGCAGCTTAGAGATAACAGATACGCAGTATTTT. Its translation: CASSLEITDTQYF. This rearrangement joins TRBV7-6 to TRBJ2-3; D not resolved. V shed 1 base and J shed 3 bases, with 5 bases lying between them. Germline V lookup: CDR1 SGHVS, CDR2 FNYEAQ. The length of the CDR3 is 13 residues.

The genes are TRBV7-4 and TRBJ2-2, with 10 bases aligning to TRBD2. In germline, CDR1 is SGHVT, CDR2 SQSDAQ. CDR3 length: 18 amino acids. After removal of 11 bases from V and 2 bases from J, the junction contained 17 bases not matched to a gene. The CDR3, as DNA: TGTGCCCAGGACTGGCTGGCTAGCGGGGGCCTTAACACCGGGGAGCTGTTTTTT. Translating gives CAQDWLASGGLNTGELFF.

With respect to this clonotype: No conserved phenylalanine or tryptophan ends this CDR3, so it is likely a read error. V gene TRBV4-2 combines with J gene TRBJ2-6; D is possibly TRBD1 (6 bases). Germline V gene sequence: CDR1 LGHNA, CDR2 YNFKEQ. The ends were cut back, 6 bases at V and 4 bases at J, with 16 bases in the middle. The CDR3 loop spans 16 amino acids. The CDR3 region is CASSYNQGRGANVLTC. The DNA of the CDR3 is TGTGCCAGCAGTTATAACCAGGGGAGAGGGGCCAACGTCCTGACTTGC.

This clonotype was detected only a few times. The DNA of the CDR3 is TGTGCCAGTAGCCCCCCGGGACGCAACACCGGGGAGCTGTTTTTT. Its translation: CASSPPGRNTGELFF. This rearrangement joins TRBV19 to TRBJ2-2; either TRBD1 or TRBD2 may fit D (5 bases each). Germline V gene sequence: CDR1 LNHDA, CDR2 SQIVND (reference sequence). The CDR3 runs 15 residues. Trimming stripped 6 bases from V and 2 bases from J, with 13 bases between.

This clonotype was seen repeatedly, ten times or more. The chain carries TRBV28 and TRBJ1-1; no clear D. Germline loops: CDR1 MDHEN, CDR2 SYDVKM. Trimming left V 3 bases short and J 1 base short, with 12 bases between. The CDR3 runs 15 residues. The CDR3 DNA reads as TGTGCCAGCAGTTTGTTTGGGGAGCCGAACACTGAAGCTTTCTTT. Residues: CASSLFGEPNTEAFF.

The table lists this clonotype with a few counts. This chain links TRBV7-9 with TRBJ1-3; D is unclear. This CDR3 spans 15 amino acids. Germline V gene lookup returns CDR1 SEHNR and CDR2 FQNEAQ (reference sequence). V dropped 4 bases and J dropped 2 bases, with 12 bases sitting between them. This CDR3 is CASSSPTGAGNTIYF. DNA for the CDR3: TGTGCCAGCAGCTCGCCTACCGGCGCTGGAAACACCATATATTTT.

This clonotype was counted a few times. The chain employs TRBV6-5 and TRBJ2-4; no reliable D call. Germline V gives CDR1 MNHEY, CDR2 SVGAGI. V dropped 4 bases and J dropped 1 base, with 14 bases sitting between them. The CDR3 runs 16 residues. The CDR3 region has the DNA TGTGCCAGCAGTTCCAACCACTATGTCGCCAAAAACATTCAGTACTTC. The encoded protein is CASSSNHYVAKNIQYF.

This clonotype was detected a few times. The V call is TRBV6-2 or TRBV6-3, the J call TRBJ2-7, with 8 nucleotides matching TRBD1. The germline gives CDR1 MNHEY, CDR2 SVGEGT. CDR3 length: 15 residues. The junction had 9 bases not matched to a gene; V was cut back by 2 bases and J by 6 bases. CDR3 residues: CASSYLQGGGSEQYV. DNA for the CDR3: TGTGCCAGCAGTTACCTACAGGGGGGAGGCTCCGAGCAGTACGTC.

This clonotype was seen ten or more times. The junction and the germline gene differ at one end; a read error may be behind it. The rearrangement joins TRBV7-7 to TRBJ2-5; the D gene is possibly TRBD2 (5 bases). Germline CDR1 reads SSHAT; CDR2 reads FNYEAQ (reference sequence). The CDR3 contains 15 residues. The CDR3 DNA is TGTGCTAGCAGCTTAGCGAATGGATTTCAAGAGACCCAGTACTTC. This translates into CASSLANGFQETQYF.

This clonotype has a count of ten or more. The genes are TRBV7-2 and TRBJ1-2; no firm D call. CDR3 length equals 16 residues. V was pared by 4 bases and J by 0 bases, with 15 bases between. The V gene's germline CDR1 is SGHTA and CDR2 FQGNSA. CDR3 sequence (DNA): TGTGCCAGCAGCTCCCCCCTTGGCAGTCCTAACTATGGCTACACCTTC. It is translated as CASSSPLGSPNYGYTF.

This clonotype was picked up a small number of times. This chain joins TRBV20-1 and TRBJ2-5; TRBD1 might be the D (5 bases). Trimming shortened V by 2 bases and J by 5 bases, and 18 bases separated the two germline ends. The CDR3 is made up of 15 amino acids. Germline V gives CDR1 DFQATT, CDR2 SNEGSKA (reference sequence). The CDR3 sequence: CSARSSGLVSETQYF. The CDR3 nucleotides read TGCAGTGCTAGATCATCAGGGCTAGTATCCGAGACCCAGTACTTC.

As to this clonotype: A much larger clone differs by one base, so this may be a read error. The CDR3 reads CTSSQERGLWEAFF. CDR3 DNA: TGCACCAGCAGCCAAGAACGGGGGTTATGGGAAGCTTTCTTT. This sequence joins TRBV4-3 and TRBJ1-1; TRBD1 is a possible D gene (5 bases). Germline values: CDR1 LGHNA, CDR2 YSLEER. CDR3 length: 14 residues.

This clonotype was detected only a few times. The J gene is TRBJ1-5, the V gene TRBV19; D is unclear. The CDR3 covers 13 residues. Between the trimmed V and J ends, which lost 5 bases and 5 bases, there was a span of 10 bases. Per the germline V gene, CDR1 is LNHDA and CDR2 is SQIVND (reference sequence). The CDR3 region has the DNA TGTGCCAGTAGTTCCTCCTCTTATCAGCCCCAGCATTTT. Its protein is CASSSSSYQPQHF.

Remarks on this clonotype: This is likely a read error, given that the CDR3 carries no conserved phenylalanine or tryptophan at its end. This chain uses TRBV28 with TRBJ1-5; TRBD1 matches at 8 bases. CDR3 length: 14 amino acids. CDR1 is MDHEN, CDR2 SYDVKM, per germline. V gave up 6 bases and J gave up 7 bases; unmatched junction bases: 8. The CDR3 is CASRRTGFEQPQHS. As DNA, the CDR3 is TGTGCCAGCAGAAGGACAGGGTTCGAACAGCCCCAGCATTCT.

The rearrangement links TRBV7-4 to TRBJ2-3; D is unclear. The CDR3 runs 14 residues. V lost 2 bases, J lost 6 bases, and 12 bases lay in between. Germline V gene lookup returns CDR1 SGHVT and CDR2 SQSDAQ. CDR3 nucleotides: TGTGCCAGCAGCTTACTCATAGATCAGGATACGCAGTATTTT. It translates to CASSLLIDQDTQYF.

This clonotype was detected ten times or more. J is TRBJ2-7 and V is TRBV7-2; D remains ambiguous. This CDR3 is 13 amino acids long. CDR1 SGHTA and CDR2 FQGNSA come from the germline V gene. V was clipped by 1 base and J by 2 bases, with 6 bases between them. Written as DNA, the CDR3 is TGTGCCAGCAGCTTAGAGAGAGCCTACGAGCAGTACGTC. It specifies CASSLERAYEQYV.

This clonotype was counted a few times. The chain couples TRBV6-6 to TRBJ1-5; D is ambiguous. V was clipped by 2 bases and J by 0 bases, with 8 bases between them. The CDR3 extends over 15 amino acids. Per germline, CDR1 MNHNY and CDR2 SVGAGI (reference sequence). CDR3 region: CASSYHGDSNQPQHF. In nucleotides, the CDR3 is TGTGCCAGCAGTTACCACGGGGATAGCAATCAGCCCCAGCATTTT.

With respect to this clonotype: A much more abundant neighbour one base away suggests this may be a read error. V and J are TRBV19 and TRBJ2-2; TRBD1 matches at 7 bases. Germline CDR1 reads LNHDA; CDR2 reads SQIVND (reference sequence). The length of the CDR3 is 16 residues. The CDR3 DNA sequence: TGTGCCAGTATTATAGATACAGGGGAGAACACCGGGGAGCTGTTTTTT. Translation: CASIIDTGENTGELFF.

This clonotype appeared many times. The rearrangement joins TRBV7-2 to TRBJ2-2; D remains ambiguous. The germline gives CDR1 SGHTA, CDR2 FQGNSA. V lost 1 base and J 5 bases, leaving 5 bases between the germline ends. The CDR3 has 13 residues. This CDR3 is CASSLGWTGELFF. CDR3 in DNA: TGTGCCAGCAGCTTAGGATGGACCGGGGAGCTGTTTTTT.

This clonotype was seen a handful of times. The chain recombines TRBV4-1 with TRBJ1-5; unclear D gene. V lost 5 bases to trimming and J lost 6 bases, with 11 bases between them. Looked up from germline, CDR1 is MGHRA and CDR2 is YSYEKL. The CDR3 totals 13 residues. CDR3: CASSTSRGQPQHF. CDR3 bases: TGCGCCAGCAGCACCTCTCGGGGTCAGCCCCAGCATTTT.

The chain carries TRBV2 and TRBJ1-1; D gene unclear. This CDR3 has 11 residues. CDR1 is SNHLY, CDR2 FYNNEI, per germline. Trimming pared 8 bases from V and 5 bases from J, leaving 9 bases between. Here the CDR3 reads CASCLRTEAFF. CDR3 bases: TGTGCCAGCTGCCTACGAACTGAAGCTTTCTTT.

There are many counts of this clonotype. The chain is built from TRBV4-1 and TRBJ2-5, with D possibly TRBD2 on 5 matching bases. CDR3 length equals 17 residues. Germline V gene data show CDR1 as MGHRA and CDR2 as YSYEKL. V gave up 0 bases and J gave up 4 bases, with 18 bases separating them. The CDR3 reads CASSQDLAAGLRETQYF. DNA of the CDR3: TGCGCCAGCAGCCAAGATCTAGCCGCGGGCCTACGAGAGACCCAGTACTTC.

In its sample, this clonotype was seen a few times. V gene TRBV10-3 combines with J gene TRBJ2-2; D is perhaps TRBD1 or TRBD2 (6 bases each). Looked up from germline, CDR1 is ENHRY and CDR2 is SYGVKD. The CDR3 is 17 residues long. Trimming left V 0 bases short and J 5 bases short, with 16 bases between. The CDR3 sequence: CAISESDRRGATGELFF. The CDR3 nucleotides are TGTGCCATCAGTGAGTCAGATCGGAGGGGGGCAACCGGGGAGCTGTTTTTT.

The chain recombines TRBV7-9 with TRBJ2-5; D unclear. Deletions cut 2 bases from V and 3 bases from J, with 10 bases between. The CDR3 has 14 residues. The germline CDR1 and CDR2 sequences are SEHNR and FQNEAQ (reference sequence). For the CDR3, the DNA is TGTGCCAGCAGCTTAAACGGTTTCGAAGAGACCCAGTACTTC. Translating it yields CASSLNGFEETQYF.

This clonotype was recorded at least ten times. The chain couples TRBV7-8 to TRBJ1-5, with D tentatively TRBD1 (5 bases). Germline values: CDR1 SGHVS, CDR2 FQNEAQ. There are 15 residues in the CDR3. Trimming left V 1 base short and J 2 bases short, with 9 bases between. CDR3 amino acids: CASSLVGGGNQPQHF. The CDR3 DNA is TGTGCCAGCAGCTTAGTCGGGGGGGGCAATCAGCCCCAGCATTTT. The variable domain in full, with the rest retrieved from reference TRBV7-8 and TRBJ1-5, is GAGVSQSPRYKVAKRGQDVALRCDPISGHVSLFWYQQALGQGPEFLTYFQNEAQLDKSGLPSDRFFAERPEGSVSTLKIQRTQQEDSAVYLCASSLVGGGNQPQHFGDGTRLSIL.

This clonotype was seen more than once but under ten times. The V and J genes are TRBV12-3 or TRBV12-4 and TRBJ2-7; tentatively, D is TRBD1 (6 bases). The CDR3 length is 12 residues. Trimming pared 4 bases from V and 5 bases from J, leaving 9 bases between. CDR3 residues: CASSSKGDEQYF. CDR3 in DNA: TGTGCCAGCAGTTCCAAGGGGGACGAGCAGTACTTC.

This clonotype was picked up many times. The J gene is TRBJ1-1, the V gene TRBV28; D call uncertain. The CDR3 covers 13 residues. Trimming shortened V by 7 bases and J by 0 bases, and 9 bases separated the two germline ends. CDR1 and CDR2 from the germline V gene are MDHEN and SYDVKM. In nucleotides, the CDR3 is TGTGCCAGCACCCACGGCATGAACACTGAAGCTTTCTTT. Translating gives CASTHGMNTEAFF. Based on the CDR3 plus reference TRBV28 and TRBJ1-1, the full variable domain is DVKVTQSSRYLVKRTGEKVFLECVQDMDHENMFWYRQDPGLGLRLIYFSYDVKMKEKGDIPEGYSVSREKKERFSLILESASTNQTSMYLCASTHGMNTEAFFGQGTRLTVV.

The chain couples TRBV20-1 to TRBJ2-7; 7 bases line up with TRBD1. The CDR3 runs to 15 residues. J lost 0 bases, V lost 1 base, and 6 bases had no gene match. Germline V gene sequence: CDR1 DFQATT, CDR2 SNEGSKA (reference sequence). The CDR3 is CSARVRRGLSYEQYV. CDR3 nucleotide sequence: TGCAGTGCTAGAGTAAGAAGGGGGCTCTCCTACGAGCAGTACGTC.

This clonotype was counted a few times. The chain is built from TRBV20-1 and TRBJ2-5; TRBD1 matches 10 bases. Germline CDR1 reads DFQATT; CDR2 reads SNEGSKA (reference sequence). Unmatched junction bases numbered 7, after V lost 3 bases and J lost 3 bases. This CDR3 region has 15 residues. CDR3 in DNA: TGCAGTGCTAGGGTGGATGGACAGGGGGAAGAGACCCAGTACTTC. Translation gives CSARVDGQGEETQYF.

Many counts were recorded for this clonotype. The chain links TRBV7-9 to TRBJ2-5; D is perhaps TRBD1 (8 bases). This CDR3 region has 13 residues. V lost 7 bases, J lost 4 bases, and 13 bases lay in between. Looked up from germline, CDR1 is SEHNR and CDR2 is FQNEAQ (reference sequence). CDR3 residues: CASKTGGGETQYF. CDR3 in DNA: TGTGCCAGCAAAACAGGGGGGGGAGAGACCCAGTACTTC.

V is TRBV29-1 and J is TRBJ2-2; 8 nucleotides agree with TRBD2. J lost 4 bases, V lost 6 bases, and 4 bases had no gene match. The CDR3 is made up of 13 amino acids. The germline V gene encodes CDR1 SQVTM and CDR2 ANQGSEA. For the CDR3, the DNA is TGCAGCGTAGGGGGGACTAGCACCGGGGAGCTGTTTTTT. Its translation: CSVGGTSTGELFF.